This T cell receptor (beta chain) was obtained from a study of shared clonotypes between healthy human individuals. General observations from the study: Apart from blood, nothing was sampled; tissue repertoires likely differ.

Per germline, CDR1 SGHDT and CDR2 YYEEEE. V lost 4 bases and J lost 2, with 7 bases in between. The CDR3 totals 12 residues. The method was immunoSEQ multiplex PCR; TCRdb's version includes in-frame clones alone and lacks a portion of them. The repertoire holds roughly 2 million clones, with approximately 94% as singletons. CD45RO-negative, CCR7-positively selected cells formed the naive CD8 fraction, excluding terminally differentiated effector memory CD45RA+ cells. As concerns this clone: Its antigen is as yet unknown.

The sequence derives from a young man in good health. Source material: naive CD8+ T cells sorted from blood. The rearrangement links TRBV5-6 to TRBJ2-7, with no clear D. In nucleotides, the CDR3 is TGTGCCAGCAGCCAGGACCCCTACGAGCAGTACTTC. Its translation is CASSQDPYEQYF. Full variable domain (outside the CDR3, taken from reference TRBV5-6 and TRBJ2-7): DAGVTQSPTHLIKTRGQQVTLRCSPKSGHDTVSWYQQALGQGPQFIFQYYEEEERQRGNFPDRFSGHQFPNYSSELNVNALLLGDSALYLCASSQDPYEQYFGPGTRLTVT.